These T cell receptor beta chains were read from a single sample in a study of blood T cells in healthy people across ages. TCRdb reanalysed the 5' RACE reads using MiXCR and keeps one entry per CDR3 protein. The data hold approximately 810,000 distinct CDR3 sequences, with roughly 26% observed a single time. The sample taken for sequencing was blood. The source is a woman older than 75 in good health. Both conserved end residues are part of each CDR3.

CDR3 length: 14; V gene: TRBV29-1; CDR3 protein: CSVELRDSRYEQYF
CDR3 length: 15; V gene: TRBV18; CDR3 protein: CASSPRFDPNAEQYF
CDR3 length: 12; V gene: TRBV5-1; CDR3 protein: CASSVNTGELFF
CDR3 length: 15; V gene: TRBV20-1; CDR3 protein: CSAPQLRGRDQPQHF
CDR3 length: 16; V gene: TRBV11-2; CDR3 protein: CASSLVDRGHPDTQYF
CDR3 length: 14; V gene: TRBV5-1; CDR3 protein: CASSSTGDNYGYTF
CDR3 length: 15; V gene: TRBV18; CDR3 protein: CASSNQFAGANVLTF
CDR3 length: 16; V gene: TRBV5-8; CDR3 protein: CASSYPLAGGNREQFF
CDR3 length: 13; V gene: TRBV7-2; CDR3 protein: CASSLSTLTTGFF
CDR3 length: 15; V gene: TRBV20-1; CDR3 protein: CSARGPGLQGSPPHF
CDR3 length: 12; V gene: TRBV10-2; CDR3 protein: CASGDMNYGYTF
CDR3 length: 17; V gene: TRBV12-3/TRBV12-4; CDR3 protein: CASSPRWGQGAGYEQYF
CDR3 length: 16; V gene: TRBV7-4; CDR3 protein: CASFFGTSGAKNIQYF
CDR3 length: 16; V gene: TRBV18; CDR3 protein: CASSTTERGSSYEQYF
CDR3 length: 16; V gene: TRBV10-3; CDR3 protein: CAISHPQGRVDYEQYF
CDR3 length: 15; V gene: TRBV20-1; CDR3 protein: CSASLGGRDGQPQHF